This TCR beta chain was observed in a study of identical twins. Using its own MiXCR run on the 5' RACE reads, TCRdb lists one record per CDR3 protein. The sample comprises hundreds of thousands of distinct CDR3 sequences, approximately 13% of which are singletons, and about 1.6% rests with the top ten. This clonotype was counted ten times or more. These data were also filed under a second study, of yellow fever vaccine responses in identical twins.

Material for sequencing was PBMCs. This TCR was sampled from a woman younger than 30 in good health.

The CDR3 DNA reads TGTGCCAGCAGCTTGGGCTGGGGGAACTATGGCTACACCTTC. It is translated as CASSLGWGNYGYTF. This rearrangement joins TRBV5-5 to TRBJ1-2, with D perhaps matching TRBD1 (5 bases). The V end was cut by 0 bases, the J end by 2 bases, with 8 bases between. This CDR3 is built from 14 residues. Germline loops: CDR1 SGHKS, CDR2 YYEKEE (reference sequence). Together with reference TRBV5-5 and TRBJ1-2, the CDR3 gives the full variable domain: DAGVTQSPTHLIKTRGQQVTLRCSPISGHKSVSWYQQVLGQGPQFIFQYYEKEERGRGNFPDRFSARQFPNYSSELNVNALLLGDSALYLCASSLGWGNYGYTFGSGTRLTVV.